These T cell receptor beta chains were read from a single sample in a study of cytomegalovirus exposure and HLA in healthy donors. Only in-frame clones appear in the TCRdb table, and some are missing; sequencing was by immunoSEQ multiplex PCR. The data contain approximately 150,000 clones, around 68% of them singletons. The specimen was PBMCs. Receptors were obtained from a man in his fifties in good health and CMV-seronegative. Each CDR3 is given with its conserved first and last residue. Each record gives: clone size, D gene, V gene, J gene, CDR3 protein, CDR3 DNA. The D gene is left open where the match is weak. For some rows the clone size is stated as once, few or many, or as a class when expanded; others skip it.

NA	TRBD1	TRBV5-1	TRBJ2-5	CASSLQGGGDGETQYF	TGCGCCAGCAGCTTGCAAGGGGGCGGAGATGGAGAGACCCAGTACTTC
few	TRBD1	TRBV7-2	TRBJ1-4	CASSLARGGGEKLFF	TGTGCCAGCAGCTTAGCACGAGGGGGCGGTGAAAAACTGTTTTTT
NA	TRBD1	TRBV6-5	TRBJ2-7	CASSSRQGAFYEQYF	TGTGCCAGCAGTTCTAGACAGGGGGCATTTTACGAGCAGTACTTC
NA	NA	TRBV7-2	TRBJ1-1	CASSLGEDTEAFF	TGTGCCAGCAGCTTAGGTGAGGACACTGAAGCTTTCTTT
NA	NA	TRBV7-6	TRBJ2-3	CASSTFSGSTDTQYF	TGTGCCAGCAGCACCTTTAGCGGCAGCACAGATACGCAGTATTTT
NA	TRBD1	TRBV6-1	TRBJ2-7	CASSESRTGGNNEQYF	TGTGCCAGCAGTGAAAGCAGGACAGGGGGCAACAACGAGCAGTACTTC
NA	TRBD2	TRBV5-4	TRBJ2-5	CASSPRGVQETQYF	TGTGCCAGCAGCCCGCGGGGGGTTCAAGAGACCCAGTACTTC
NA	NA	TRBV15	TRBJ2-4	CATRPTAAKNIQYF	TGTGCCACCAGACCGACAGCAGCCAAAAACATTCAGTACTTC
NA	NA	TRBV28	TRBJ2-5	CASSYLQGGLGETQYF	TGTGCCAGCAGTTATCTTCAAGGAGGGCTGGGGGAGACCCAGTACTTC
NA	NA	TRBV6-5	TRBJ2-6	CASSWDFLSGANVLTF	TGTGCCAGCAGTTGGGACTTCCTCTCTGGGGCCAACGTCCTGACTTTC
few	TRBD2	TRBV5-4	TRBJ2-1	CASSLGAGGAYNEQFF	TGTGCCAGCAGCTTGGGTGCGGGGGGGGCCTACAATGAGCAGTTCTTC
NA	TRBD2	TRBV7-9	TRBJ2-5	CASSSSGGAPETQYF	TGTGCCAGCAGCAGTAGCGGGGGGGCCCCAGAGACCCAGTACTTC
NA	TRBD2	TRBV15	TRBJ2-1	CATSRDGLTSGGRSYNEQFF	TGTGCCACCAGCAGAGATGGATTAACTAGCGGGGGGCGCTCCTACAATGAGCAGTTCTTC
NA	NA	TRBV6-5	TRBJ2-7	CASTETGSYEQYF	TGTGCCAGCACAGAAACAGGCTCCTACGAGCAGTACTTC
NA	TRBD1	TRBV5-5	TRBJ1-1	CASSLVPGRGRTEAFF	TGTGCCAGCAGCTTGGTTCCTGGCAGGGGGCGGACTGAAGCTTTCTTT
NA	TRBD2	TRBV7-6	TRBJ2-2	CASSSAGGTSGELFF	TGTGCCAGCAGCTCCGCGGGGGGGACTTCCGGGGAGCTGTTTTTT
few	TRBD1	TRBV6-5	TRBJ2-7	CASSPRDRSYEQYF	TGTGCCAGCAGTCCGAGGGACAGATCCTACGAGCAGTACTTC
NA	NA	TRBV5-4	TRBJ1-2	CASSLGGELYGYTF	TGTGCCAGCAGCTTGGGGGGAGAGTTGTATGGCTACACCTTC
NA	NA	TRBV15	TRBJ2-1	CATSRDKSGREQFF	TGTGCCACCAGCAGAGATAAAAGCGGCCGGGAGCAGTTCTTC
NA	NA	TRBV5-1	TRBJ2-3	CASSFGDLRGDTQYF	TGCGCCAGCAGCTTTGGGGACCTCAGGGGAGATACGCAGTATTTT
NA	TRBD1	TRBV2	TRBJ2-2	CASSYGQGLTGELFF	TGTGCCAGCAGTTACGGACAGGGCCTTACCGGGGAGCTGTTTTTT
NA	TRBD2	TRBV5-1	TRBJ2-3	CASSLDGTSGGRTDTQYF	TGCGCCAGCAGCTTGGACGGGACTAGCGGGGGGAGGACAGATACGCAGTATTTT
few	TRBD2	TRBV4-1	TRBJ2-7	CASSLLRGLAGARSYEQYF	TGCGCCAGCAGCCTACTTCGGGGACTAGCGGGGGCCCGATCCTACGAGCAGTACTTC
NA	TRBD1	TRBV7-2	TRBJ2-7	CASSLGWGWDRSSYEQYF	TGTGCCAGCAGCTTAGGCTGGGGTTGGGACAGGAGCTCCTACGAGCAGTACTTC
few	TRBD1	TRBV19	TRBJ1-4	CASSIINRGEKLFF	TGTGCCAGTAGTATAATAAACAGGGGCGAAAAACTGTTTTTT
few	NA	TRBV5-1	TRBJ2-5	CASSWTQETQYF	TGCGCCAGCAGCTGGACTCAAGAGACCCAGTACTTC
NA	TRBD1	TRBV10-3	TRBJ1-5	CAISVLTGSSNQPQHF	TGTGCCATCAGCGTATTGACAGGGAGTAGCAATCAGCCCCAGCATTTT
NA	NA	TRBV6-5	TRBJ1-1	CASSYSRRMNTEAFF	TGTGCCAGCAGTTACTCGCGGCGGATGAACACTGAAGCTTTCTTT
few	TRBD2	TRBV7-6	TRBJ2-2	CASSSQSGGATGELFF	TGTGCCAGCAGCTCTCAAAGCGGGGGGGCAACCGGGGAGCTGTTTTTT
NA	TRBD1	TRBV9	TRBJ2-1	CASSVDRDRGRVNEQFF	TGTGCCAGCAGCGTGGACAGAGACAGGGGGCGAGTGAATGAGCAGTTCTTC
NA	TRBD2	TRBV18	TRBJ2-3	CASSPPSGGARDTQYF	TGTGCCAGCTCACCACCGAGCGGGGGGGCCCGAGATACGCAGTATTTT
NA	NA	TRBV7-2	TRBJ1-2	CASSFPGPGGLYGYTF	TGTGCCAGCAGCTTCCCGGGCCCCGGAGGACTCTATGGCTACACCTTC
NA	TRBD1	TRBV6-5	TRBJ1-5	CASSYPGQGLGQPQHF	TGTGCCAGCAGTTACCCGGGACAGGGGCTTGGTCAGCCCCAGCATTTT
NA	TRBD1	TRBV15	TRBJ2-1	CATSRAGQAAYNEQFF	TGTGCCACCAGCAGGGCGGGACAGGCGGCCTACAATGAGCAGTTCTTC
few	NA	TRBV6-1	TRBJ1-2	CASSESGSGYYGYTF	TGTGCCAGCAGTGAATCCGGGAGTGGATACTATGGCTACACCTTC
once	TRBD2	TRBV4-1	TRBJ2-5	CASSRLGGGGLQETQYF	TGCGCCAGCAGCCGCCTGGGGGGCGGGGGGCTCCAAGAGACCCAGTACTTC
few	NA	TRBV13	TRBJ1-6	CASSLQGVSPLHF	TGTGCCAGCAGCCTCCAGGGTGTTTCACCCCTCCACTTT
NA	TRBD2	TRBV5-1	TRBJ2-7	CASSLRTSASYEQYF	TGCGCCAGCAGCCTTCGGACTAGCGCTTCCTACGAGCAGTACTTC
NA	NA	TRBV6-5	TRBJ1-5	CASSRTAGIQPQHF	TGTGCCAGCAGTCGGACAGCAGGCATCCAGCCCCAGCATTTT
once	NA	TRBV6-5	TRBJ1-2	CASSYAGSYYGYTF	TGTGCCAGCAGTTACGCGGGCAGTTACTATGGCTACACCTTC
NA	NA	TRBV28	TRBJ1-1	CASSLEAGLNTEAFF	TGTGCCAGCAGTTTAGAGGCAGGGCTGAACACTGAAGCTTTCTTT
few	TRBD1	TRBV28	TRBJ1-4	CASTLSGTGDEKLFF	TGTGCCAGCACCCTCTCCGGGACAGGGGATGAAAAACTGTTTTTT
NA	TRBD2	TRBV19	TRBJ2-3	CASSWLAVPDTQYF	TGTGCCAGTAGTTGGCTAGCGGTCCCAGATACGCAGTATTTT
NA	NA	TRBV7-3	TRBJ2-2	CASSFNGRTGELFF	TGTGCCAGCAGCTTTAACGGGAGAACCGGGGAGCTGTTTTTT
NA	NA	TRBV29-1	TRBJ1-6	CSVEGGGSPLHF	TGCAGCGTTGAAGGGGGCGGTTCACCCCTCCACTTT
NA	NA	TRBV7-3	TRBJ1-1	CASSTLGSTEAFF	TGTGCCAGCAGCACCCTGGGCAGCACTGAAGCTTTCTTT
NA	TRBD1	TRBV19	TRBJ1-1	CASSIQGARSGNTEAFF	TGTGCCAGTAGTATACAGGGGGCGCGAAGTGGGAACACTGAAGCTTTCTTT
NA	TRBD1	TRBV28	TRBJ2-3	CASSPQGGTDTQYF	TGTGCCAGCAGCCCACAGGGGGGCACAGATACGCAGTATTTT
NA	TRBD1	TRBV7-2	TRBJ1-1	CASSTGQGTEAFF	TGTGCCAGCAGCACCGGACAGGGCACTGAAGCTTTCTTT
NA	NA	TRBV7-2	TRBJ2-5	CASSLGADRQETQYF	TGTGCCAGCAGCTTAGGTGCGGACAGACAAGAGACCCAGTACTTC
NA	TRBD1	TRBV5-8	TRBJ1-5	CASSRDREGPQHF	TGTGCCAGCAGCAGGGACAGGGAGGGGCCCCAGCATTTT
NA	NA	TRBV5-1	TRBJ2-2	CASSGGTVSTGELFF	TGCGCCAGCAGCGGCGGGACAGTTTCTACCGGGGAGCTGTTTTTT